The TCR beta chain described here comes from a study of T cells in Graves' hyperthyroidism and ophthalmopathy. General study results and limits: Ophthalmopathy was told apart from stable hyperthyroidism by a 13 V-J model. The model made its ophthalmopathy prediction, and onset followed a median around 6.5 months later.

This clonotype was seen repeatedly, ten times or more. Antigen: not known. Together with thyroid ultrasound, orbital computed tomography, serum thyroxine and TRAb, clinical symptoms were used for diagnoses. The authors took PBMCs from 7.5 to 10 ml fresh peripheral blood. TCR beta CDR3 region amplification was performed from RNA transcripts. First-round RT-PCR of the TCR CDR3 relied on the HTBI primer set. TCRdb used MiXCR to reprocess the multiplex PCR reads, holding one entry per CDR3 protein. Of approximately 430,000 distinct CDR3 sequences in the sample, over 12% were seen once. The TCR sequence derives from a man between 18 and 29 years old with Graves' ophthalmopathy. Sequencing was performed on blood.

CDR3 region: CASSARDRSYEQYF. The CDR3, as DNA: TGTGCCAGCAGCGCCCGGGACCGATCCTACGAGCAGTACTTC. The chain recombines TRBV7-9 with TRBJ2-7; D might be TRBD1 or TRBD2, each matching 5 bases. The V end was cut by 5 bases, the J end by 1 base, with 12 bases between. CDR1 and CDR2 (germline): SEHNR, FQNEAQ (reference sequence). The CDR3 runs to 14 residues.